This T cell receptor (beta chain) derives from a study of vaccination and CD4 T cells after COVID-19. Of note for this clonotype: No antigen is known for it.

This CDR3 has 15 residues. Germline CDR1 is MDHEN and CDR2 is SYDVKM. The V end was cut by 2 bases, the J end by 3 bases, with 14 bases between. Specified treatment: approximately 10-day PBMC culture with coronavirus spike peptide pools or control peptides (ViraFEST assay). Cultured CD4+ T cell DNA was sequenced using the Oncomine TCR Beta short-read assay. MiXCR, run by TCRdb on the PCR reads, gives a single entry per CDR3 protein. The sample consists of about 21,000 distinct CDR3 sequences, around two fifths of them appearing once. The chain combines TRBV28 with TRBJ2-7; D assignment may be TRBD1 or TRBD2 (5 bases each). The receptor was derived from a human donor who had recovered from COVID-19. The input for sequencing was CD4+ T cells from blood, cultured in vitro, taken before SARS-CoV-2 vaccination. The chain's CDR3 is CASSLQGDVNYEQYF. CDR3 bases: TGTGCCAGCAGTTTACAGGGAGATGTTAACTACGAGCAGTACTTC.